The 8 T cell receptor beta chains in this list originate from one sample, sequenced in a study of shared clonotypes between healthy human individuals. Some clones are missing from TCRdb's copy, which holds only in-frame ones; the method was immunoSEQ multiplex PCR. Altogether almost 750,000 clones are present, around 77% being singletons, with the ten largest covering less than 2%. Sequenced: memory CD4+ T cells sorted from blood. Subset in this sample: CD45RA-negative fraction. The receptors originated from a young woman in good health.

This clone was seen just once. The chain combines TRBV10-3 with TRBJ2-3; the D gene is possibly TRBD2 (5 bases). CDR3 length: 14 amino acids. V was shortened by 5 bases and J by 6 bases, with 15 bases between the two germline ends. Germline V gives CDR1 ENHRY, CDR2 SYGVKD. The CDR3: CAISSSEGMDTQYF. The DNA for the CDR3 is TGTGCCATCAGTAGTAGCGAGGGAATGGATACGCAGTATTTT.

This clone has a handful of counts. The chain employs TRBV19 and TRBJ2-7, with a tentative D call TRBD1 (5 bases). V was cut by 6 bases and J by 0 bases, with 12 bases left in between. The CDR3 runs to 14 residues. The germline CDR1 and CDR2 sequences are LNHDA and SQIVND (reference sequence). Here the CDR3 reads CASSGHISSYEQYF. The CDR3 region has the DNA TGTGCCAGTAGCGGACACATTAGCTCCTACGAGCAGTACTTC.

The chain recombines TRBV9 with TRBJ2-1; 10 positions agree with TRBD2. The length of the CDR3 is 15 residues. Germline CDR1 reads SGDLS; CDR2 reads YYNGEE. Unmatched junction bases numbered 9, after V lost 5 bases and J lost 7 bases. CDR3 coding DNA: TGTGCCAGCAGAGCAGCGGGAGGGGTTTTAAATGAGCAGTTCTTC. Translated: CASRAAGGVLNEQFF.

V and J are TRBV11-2 and TRBJ1-2, with 8 bases identical to TRBD1. Trimming at V came to 9 bases and at J to 3 bases, leaving 12 bases not matched to a gene. Germline V CDR1 and CDR2: SGHAT, FQNNGV. This CDR3 contains 15 residues. CDR3 DNA sequence: TGTGCCAGTTCGAATATTCACAGGGGGGACTATGGCTACACCTTC. Translation: CASSNIHRGDYGYTF.

This chain joins TRBV1 and TRBJ2-5; TRBD2, the D gene given by the table, was not confirmed from the DNA. TRBV1 is tagged as a pseudogene. The CDR3 sequence is 20 residues long. In DNA, the CDR3 is TGCACCAGCAGCCAAGATTATCCTAGCGGGAGGGCGCGCCCCGGAGAGACCCAGTACTTC. Translation: CTSSQDYPSGRARPGETQYF.

The chain couples TRBV11-1 to TRBJ2-2, with D maybe TRBD1 (6 bases). The CDR3 consists of 15 residues. V was pared by 6 bases and J by 4 bases, with 15 bases between. Germline assignment: CDR1 SGHAT and CDR2 FQDESV (reference sequence). The CDR3 region is CASSRQELVTGELFF. CDR3 nucleotide sequence: TGTGCCAGCAGTAGACAGGAGTTGGTCACCGGGGAGCTGTTTTTT.

In this sample, this clone turned up once. Other DNA sequences from this sample encode an identical CDR3 as well. This chain connects TRBV28 to TRBJ2-3; the D call may be TRBD1 or TRBD2 (5 bases each). Trimming pared 6 bases from V and 1 base from J, leaving 14 bases between. The germline V gene has CDR1 MDHEN and CDR2 SYDVKM. The CDR3 length is 15 residues. CDR3 DNA sequence: TGTGCCAGCAGCCCCTCGGGGCGGGGCACAGATACGCAGTATTTT. It codes for CASSPSGRGTDTQYF.

This clone was detected a few times. The chain combines TRBV7-8 with TRBJ2-1, with 11 bases fitting TRBD2. The CDR3 runs to 16 residues. V lost 5 bases and J lost 6; bases outside the gene matches: 9. Per germline, CDR1 SGHVS and CDR2 FQNEAQ. CDR3 loop: CASSRSSTSGTNEQFF. In nucleotides, the CDR3 is TGTGCCAGCAGCCGCTCGTCGACTAGCGGGACCAATGAGCAGTTCTTC.